One and the same sample provided the 26 T cell receptor beta chains below, sequenced in a study of high-grade serous ovarian cancer treatment subgroups. Tumor samples were taken before definitive surgery or chemotherapy. Sequencing used immunoSEQ multiplex PCR; TCRdb keeps in-frame clones, though not all of them. The sample carries under 8,000 clones, about four fifths recorded once. The specimen was tumor tissue. The receptors stem from a human donor with high-grade serous ovarian cancer.

The rearrangement links TRBV27 to TRBJ1-5; TRBD1 might be the D (5 bases). Deletions cut 6 bases from V and 1 base from J, with 19 bases between. The CDR3 is 17 amino acids. Looked up from germline, CDR1 is MNHEY and CDR2 is SMNVEV (reference sequence). CDR3 sequence: CASSAGPPGLSNQPQHF. The CDR3 DNA reads as TGTGCCAGCAGCGCCGGACCCCCAGGGTTGAGCAATCAGCCCCAGCATTTT.

This chain links TRBV9 with TRBJ1-1, with TRBD1 matching 11 bases. J lost 1 base, V lost 0 bases, and 5 bases had no gene match. Germline CDR1 SGDLS, CDR2 YYNGEE. This CDR3 is 17 amino acids long. Here the CDR3 reads CASSVGGTGGGNTEAFF. In nucleotides, the CDR3 is TGTGCCAGCAGCGTAGGGGGGACAGGGGGAGGGAACACTGAAGCTTTCTTT.

The chain joins TRBV10-3 to TRBJ2-1; a weak D match, TRBD1 (5 bases). Trimming removed 9 bases at V and 2 bases at J, with 14 bases between. Germline values: CDR1 ENHRY, CDR2 SYGVKD. The CDR3 sequence is 14 residues long. For the CDR3, the DNA is TGTGCCATGGCCGACAGCGTCACCTACAATGAGCAGTTCTTC. Its translation: CAMADSVTYNEQFF.

The V gene is TRBV19, the J gene TRBJ2-1, with a tentative D call TRBD1 (6 bases). Between the trimmed V and J ends, which lost 7 bases and 8 bases, there was a span of 12 bases. Germline CDR1 and CDR2: LNHDA and SQIVND (reference sequence). The CDR3 is made up of 12 amino acids. The CDR3 nucleotides read TGTGCCAGTACCGACAGGCAGGATGAGCAGTTCTTC. It translates to CASTDRQDEQFF.

J is TRBJ2-5 and V is TRBV10-2; TRBD1 matches 8 bases. The DNA end is more similar to TRBJ2-7, so the J call may be wrong. The CDR3 has 14 amino acids. Looked up from germline, CDR1 is WSHSY and CDR2 is SAAADI. The CDR3 sequence is CASSSQGASYEQYF. Written as DNA, the CDR3 is TGCGCCAGCAGTTCCCAGGGGGCCTCCTACGAGCAGTACTTC.

V and J are TRBV9 and TRBJ2-1, with a weak D call TRBD2 (6 bases). Trimming cost V 4 bases and J 2 bases, with 13 bases left between them. Germline lookup yields CDR1 SGDLS and CDR2 YYNGEE. The CDR3 has 15 amino acids. The chain's CDR3 is CASSPQTSTYNEQFF. CDR3 DNA: TGTGCCAGCAGCCCGCAGACTAGTACCTACAATGAGCAGTTCTTC.

The CDR3: CAWSAPGQGFDWQYF. The DNA for the CDR3 is TGTGCCTGGAGTGCCCCGGGACAGGGGTTTGATTGGCAGTACTTC. The J gene is TRBJ2-7, the V gene TRBV30, with 10 bases aligning to TRBD1. Germline V CDR1 and CDR2: GTSNPN, SVGIG (reference sequence). The CDR3 loop spans 15 amino acids. J lost 9 bases, V lost 1 base, and 12 bases had no gene match.

The CDR3 DNA sequence: TGTGCCAGCAGCCAAGATCGATCGGGGCTCGACGAGCAGTACTTC. This codes for CASSQDRSGLDEQYF. The J gene is TRBJ2-7, the V gene TRBV14, with D possibly called TRBD1 or TRBD2 (5 bases each). Trimming took off 0 bases at V and 5 bases at J, with 14 bases between the two ends. CDR3 length equals 15 residues. The germline V gene has CDR1 SGHDN and CDR2 FVKESK.

A few counts support this clone. V gene TRBV2 combines with J gene TRBJ2-5; TRBD2 agrees at 7 bases. CDR1 is SNHLY and CDR2 is FYNNEI in the germline V gene. The length of the CDR3 is 16 residues. Trimming took 3 bases from V and 4 from J; bases not matched to a gene: 11. For the CDR3, the DNA is TGTGCCAGCAGTGACGAAGGCGGGAGTACTGGAGAGACCCAGTACTTC. It codes for CASSDEGGSTGETQYF.

The rearrangement uses TRBV7-8 and TRBJ1-6, with 9 nucleotides matching TRBD1. Unmatched junction bases numbered 8, after V lost 4 bases and J lost 7 bases. The germline V gene encodes CDR1 SGHVS and CDR2 FQNEAQ. This CDR3 spans 16 amino acids. The CDR3 nucleotides read TGTGCCAGCAGCTACAATACAGGGGGCTTGAATTCACCCCTCCACTTT. Encoded protein: CASSYNTGGLNSPLHF.

V and J are TRBV9 and TRBJ2-2; D uncertain. Germline-derived CDR1 and CDR2 are SGDLS and YYNGEE. The CDR3 spans 11 residues. The V end was cut by 0 bases, the J end by 9 bases, with 3 bases between. As DNA, the CDR3 is TGTGCCAGCAGCGTAGGTCGGGAGCTGTTTTTT. It translates to CASSVGRELFF.

The CDR3 loop is CASSLGSGTDTQYF. The DNA for the CDR3 is TGTGCCAGCAGCTTAGGTAGCGGCACAGATACGCAGTATTTT. J is TRBJ2-3 and V is TRBV7-3; possible D gene TRBD2, 5 bases. In germline, CDR1 is SGHTA, CDR2 FQGTGA. V lost 2 bases to trimming and J lost 1 base, with 7 bases between them. The CDR3 extends over 14 amino acids.

The chain employs TRBV7-9 and TRBJ1-4; D not resolved. Trimming left V 1 base short and J 0 bases short, with 12 bases between. CDR1 is SEHNR, CDR2 FQNEAQ, per germline (reference sequence). CDR3 length: 17 amino acids. Here the CDR3 DNA reads TGTGCCAGCAGCTTAGAGACGGCTAGAGCAACTAATGAAAAACTGTTTTTT. Translating gives CASSLETARATNEKLFF.

V gene TRBV18 combines with J gene TRBJ2-1, with D possibly called TRBD1 or TRBD2 (5 bases each). The CDR3 contains 14 residues. Germline-derived CDR1 and CDR2 are KGHSH and LQKENI. Trimming pared 5 bases from V and 3 bases from J, leaving 11 bases between. The CDR3 loop reads CASSGDAFYNEQFF. The CDR3 nucleotides are TGTGCCAGCTCAGGGGACGCATTCTACAATGAGCAGTTCTTC.

The chain has TRBV5-1 and TRBJ2-3; perhaps TRBD2 as D (5 bases). The ends were cut back, 0 bases at V and 5 bases at J, with 10 bases in the middle. Per germline, CDR1 SGHRS and CDR2 YFSETQ. The CDR3 is made up of 14 amino acids. CDR3 in amino acids: CASSLGLGRDTQYF. The CDR3 DNA is TGCGCCAGCAGCTTGGGTTTAGGGAGAGATACGCAGTATTTT.

This clone showed up just a few times. The chain employs TRBV7-2 and TRBJ1-5; D call uncertain. With 5 bases removed from V and 0 bases from J, the gap between germline ends came to 5 bases. The CDR3 is 13 residues long. Looked up from germline, CDR1 is SGHTA and CDR2 is FQGNSA. The CDR3 bases are TGTGCCAGCAGCCGTTATAGCAATCAGCCCCAGCATTTT. Protein sequence: CASSRYSNQPQHF.

The chain joins TRBV27 to TRBJ2-3, with TRBD2 matching 11 bases. The CDR3 contains 15 residues. V shed 3 bases, J shed 2 bases, and the junction held 1 base outside the gene matches. Germline CDR1 MNHEY, CDR2 SMNVEV (reference sequence). The CDR3 here is CASSLTSGATDTQYF. The CDR3 coding sequence is TGTGCCAGCAGTTTGACTAGCGGGGCCACAGATACGCAGTATTTT.

The V gene is TRBV19, the J gene TRBJ1-1; D gene ambiguous. CDR3 length: 14 residues. Trimming cost V 1 base and J 9 bases, with 15 bases left between them. Looked up from germline, CDR1 is LNHDA and CDR2 is SQIVND (reference sequence). In nucleotides, the CDR3 is TGTGCCAGTAGTATAGCGGCAGGACTCGGGAAAGCTTTCTTT. Protein: CASSIAAGLGKAFF.

The chain's CDR3 is CASSDQGTPGYEQYF. CDR3 sequence (DNA): TGTGCCAGCAGTGACCAGGGGACGCCCGGATACGAGCAGTACTTC. The chain has TRBV6-1 and TRBJ2-7; weak D call: TRBD1 (6 bases). Germline assignment: CDR1 MNHNS and CDR2 SASEGT. The V end lost 3 bases, the J end lost 4 bases, and 16 bases lay between the germline ends. This CDR3 contains 15 residues.

The table lists this clone with a count of one. The chain employs TRBV30 and TRBJ1-2, with TRBD1 identical over 11 bases. This CDR3 comprises 14 residues. Germline lookup yields CDR1 GTSNPN and CDR2 SVGIG (reference sequence). With 5 bases clipped from V and 7 bases from J, the junction kept 9 bases outside the gene matches. The CDR3 sequence: CAWATGQGAVGYTF. For the CDR3, the DNA is TGTGCCTGGGCCACCGGACAGGGGGCGGTTGGCTACACCTTC.

The chain joins TRBV5-1 to TRBJ2-5, with 8 bases aligning to TRBD2. This CDR3 spans 14 amino acids. With V trimmed by 5 bases and J by 11 bases, 14 bases remained unmatched. Looked up from germline, CDR1 is SGHRS and CDR2 is YFSETQ. CDR3 protein: CASSPTAGAKEQYF. For the CDR3, the DNA is TGCGCCAGCAGTCCAACAGCGGGAGCGAAAGAGCAGTACTTC.

The CDR3 coding sequence is TGTGCCAGCAGCGTAGACCCGGGGGGTAGCGGGAGGGCCAATGAGCAGTTCTTC. Amino acid sequence: CASSVDPGGSGRANEQFF. The chain uses TRBV9 and TRBJ2-1; 11 bases align to TRBD2. V dropped 0 bases and J dropped 6; count of bases not matched to a gene: 11. This CDR3 comprises 18 residues. CDR1 is SGDLS and CDR2 is YYNGEE in the germline V gene.

The rearrangement joins TRBV7-9 to TRBJ2-5; 10 bases agree with TRBD1. Germline V lookup: CDR1 SEHNR, CDR2 FQNEAQ (reference sequence). V was clipped by 5 bases and J by 5 bases; unmatched bases: 8. The CDR3 runs to 15 residues. CDR3 DNA: TGTGCCAGCAGCAACCGGGACAGGGGAATTGAGACCCAGTACTTC. Translated: CASSNRDRGIETQYF.

This chain links TRBV5-1 with TRBJ2-1; D not resolved. Germline CDR1 reads SGHRS; CDR2 reads YFSETQ. V gave up 2 bases and J gave up 9 bases, with 9 bases separating them. The CDR3 length is 12 residues. The CDR3 coding sequence is TGCGCCAGCAGCTTAACGTTAGGTGAGCAGTTCTTC. Encoded protein: CASSLTLGEQFF.

The chain links TRBV7-8 to TRBJ1-1, with D hard to call. The CDR3 has 12 residues. Trimming removed 5 bases at V and 7 bases at J, with 11 bases between. CDR1 is SGHVS, CDR2 FQNEAQ, per germline. The CDR3: CASSAGWGEAFF. CDR3 nucleotide sequence: TGTGCCAGCAGCGCCGGCTGGGGTGAAGCTTTCTTT.

This clone was picked up a small number of times. The rearrangement uses TRBV28 and TRBJ2-7, with TRBD2 identical over 10 bases. The CDR3 covers 15 residues. Germline CDR1 MDHEN, CDR2 SYDVKM. The V and J ends lost 5 bases and 4 bases, in that order; junction bases with no gene match: 8. As DNA, the CDR3 is TGTGCCAGCAGTACCGCCCTAGCGGGAGTTTACGAGCAGTACTTC. This codes for CASSTALAGVYEQYF.